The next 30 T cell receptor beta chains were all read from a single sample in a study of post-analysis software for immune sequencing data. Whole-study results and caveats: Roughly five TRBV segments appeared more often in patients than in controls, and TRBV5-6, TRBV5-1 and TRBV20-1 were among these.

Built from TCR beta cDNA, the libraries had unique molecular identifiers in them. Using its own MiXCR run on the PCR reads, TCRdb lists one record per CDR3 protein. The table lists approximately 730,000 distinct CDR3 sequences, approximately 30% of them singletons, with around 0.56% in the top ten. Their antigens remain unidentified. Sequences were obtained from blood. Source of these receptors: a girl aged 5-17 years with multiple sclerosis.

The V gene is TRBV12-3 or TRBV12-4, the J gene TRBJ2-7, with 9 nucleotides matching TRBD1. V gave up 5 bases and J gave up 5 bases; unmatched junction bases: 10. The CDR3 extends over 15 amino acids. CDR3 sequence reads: CASSQRRGTGNEQYF. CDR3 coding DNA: TGTGCCAGCAGTCAACGCAGAGGGACAGGGAACGAGCAGTACTTC.

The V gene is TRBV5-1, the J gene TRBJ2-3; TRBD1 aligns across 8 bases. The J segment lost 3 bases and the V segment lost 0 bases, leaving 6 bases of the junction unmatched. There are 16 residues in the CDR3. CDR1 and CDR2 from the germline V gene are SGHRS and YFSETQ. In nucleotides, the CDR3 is TGCGCCAGCAGCTTGGACACAGGGGGTCAAACAGATACGCAGTATTTT. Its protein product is CASSLDTGGQTDTQYF.

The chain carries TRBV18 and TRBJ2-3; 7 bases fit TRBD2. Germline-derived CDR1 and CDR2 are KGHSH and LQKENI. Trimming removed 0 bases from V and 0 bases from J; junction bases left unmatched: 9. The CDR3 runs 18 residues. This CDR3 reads CASSPPDTAGPSTDTQYF. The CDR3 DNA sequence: TGTGCCAGCTCACCACCTGATACAGCGGGGCCCAGCACAGATACGCAGTATTTT.

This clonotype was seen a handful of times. The CDR3 nucleotides are TGTGCCAGCAGCCCTAGACTAGCGGAGATCACAGATACGCAGTATTTT. Protein: CASSPRLAEITDTQYF. This rearrangement joins TRBV28 to TRBJ2-3; TRBD2 matches 9 bases. Losses at the gene ends were 6 bases for V and 2 bases for J; bases not matched to a gene: 9. This CDR3 is built from 16 residues. Germline assignment: CDR1 MDHEN and CDR2 SYDVKM.

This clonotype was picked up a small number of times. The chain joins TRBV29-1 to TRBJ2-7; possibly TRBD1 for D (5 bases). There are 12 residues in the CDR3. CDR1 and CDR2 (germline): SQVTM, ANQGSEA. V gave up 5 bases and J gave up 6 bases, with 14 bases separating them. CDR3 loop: CSVSWTSSEQYF. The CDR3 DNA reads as TGCAGCGTTTCCTGGACATCTTCCGAGCAGTACTTC.

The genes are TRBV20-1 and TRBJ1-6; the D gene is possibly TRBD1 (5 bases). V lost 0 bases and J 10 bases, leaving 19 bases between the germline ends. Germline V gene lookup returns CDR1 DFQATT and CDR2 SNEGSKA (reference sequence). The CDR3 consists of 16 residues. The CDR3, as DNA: TGCAGTGCTAGAGATTCTGATAGGGGAGCGAGGTCACCCCTCCACTTT. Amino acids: CSARDSDRGARSPLHF.

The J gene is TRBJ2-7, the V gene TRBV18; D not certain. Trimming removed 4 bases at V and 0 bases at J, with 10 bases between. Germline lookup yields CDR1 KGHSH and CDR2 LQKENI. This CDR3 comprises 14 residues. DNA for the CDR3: TGTGCCAGCTCACTGGTCTGGAGCTCCTACGAGCAGTACTTC. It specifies CASSLVWSSYEQYF.

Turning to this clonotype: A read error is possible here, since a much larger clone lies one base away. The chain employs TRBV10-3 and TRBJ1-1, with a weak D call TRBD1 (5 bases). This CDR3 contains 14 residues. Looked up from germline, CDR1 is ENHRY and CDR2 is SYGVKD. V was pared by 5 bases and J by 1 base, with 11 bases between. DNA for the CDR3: TGTGCCATCAGTTCTCAGACAGCGAACACTGAAGCTTTCTTT. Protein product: CAISSQTANTEAFF.

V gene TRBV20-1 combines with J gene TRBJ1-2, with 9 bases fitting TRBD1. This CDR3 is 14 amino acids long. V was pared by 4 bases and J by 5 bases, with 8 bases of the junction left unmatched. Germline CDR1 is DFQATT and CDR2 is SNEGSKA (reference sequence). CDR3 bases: TGCAGTGCTATGGGGCGGACAGGGGCATATGGCTACACCTTC. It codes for CSAMGRTGAYGYTF.

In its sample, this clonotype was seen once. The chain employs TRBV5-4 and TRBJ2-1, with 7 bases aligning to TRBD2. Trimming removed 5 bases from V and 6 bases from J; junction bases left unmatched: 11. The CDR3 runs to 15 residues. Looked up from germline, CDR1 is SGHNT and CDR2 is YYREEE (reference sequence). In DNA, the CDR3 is TGTGCCAGCAGGGCGGGCCTCCCGGGGGGCAATGAGCAGTTCTTC. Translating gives CASRAGLPGGNEQFF.

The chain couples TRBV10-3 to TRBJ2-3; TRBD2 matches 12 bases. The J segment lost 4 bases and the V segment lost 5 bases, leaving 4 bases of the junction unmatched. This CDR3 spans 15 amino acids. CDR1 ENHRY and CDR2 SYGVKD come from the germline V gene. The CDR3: CAISSRLAGADTQYF. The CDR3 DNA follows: TGTGCCATCAGTTCGAGACTAGCGGGGGCAGATACGCAGTATTTT.

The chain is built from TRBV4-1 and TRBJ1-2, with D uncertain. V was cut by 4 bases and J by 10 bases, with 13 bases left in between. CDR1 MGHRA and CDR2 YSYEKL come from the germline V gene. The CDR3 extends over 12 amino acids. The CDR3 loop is CASSRGWVDYTF. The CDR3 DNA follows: TGCGCCAGCAGCCGAGGTTGGGTGGACTACACCTTC.

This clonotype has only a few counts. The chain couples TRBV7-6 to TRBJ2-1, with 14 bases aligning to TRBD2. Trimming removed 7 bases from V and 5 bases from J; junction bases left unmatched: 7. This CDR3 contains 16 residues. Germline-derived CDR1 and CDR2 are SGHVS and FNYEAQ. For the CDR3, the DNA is TGTGCCAGCACCGGGACTAGCGGGAGTCTCGACAATGAGCAGTTCTTC. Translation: CASTGTSGSLDNEQFF.

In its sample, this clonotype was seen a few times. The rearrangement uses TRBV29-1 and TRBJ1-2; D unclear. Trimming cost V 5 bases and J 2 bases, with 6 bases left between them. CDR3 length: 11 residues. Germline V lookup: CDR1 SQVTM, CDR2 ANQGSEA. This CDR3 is CSVLLNYGYTF. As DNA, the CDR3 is TGCAGCGTTCTCTTAAACTATGGCTACACCTTC.

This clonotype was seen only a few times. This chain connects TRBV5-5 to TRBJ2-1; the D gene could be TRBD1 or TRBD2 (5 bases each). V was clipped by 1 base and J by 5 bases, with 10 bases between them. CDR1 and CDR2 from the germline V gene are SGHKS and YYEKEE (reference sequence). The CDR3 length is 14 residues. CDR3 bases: TGTGCCAGCAGCTTGAGGGACCCCAACAATGAGCAGTTCTTC. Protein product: CASSLRDPNNEQFF.

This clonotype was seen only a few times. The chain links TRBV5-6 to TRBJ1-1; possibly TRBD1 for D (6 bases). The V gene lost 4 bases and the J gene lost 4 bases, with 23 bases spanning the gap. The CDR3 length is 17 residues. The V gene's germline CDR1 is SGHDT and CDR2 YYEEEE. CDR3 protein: CASSHPTDSTGSTEAFF. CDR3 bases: TGTGCCAGCAGCCACCCGACAGATAGTACAGGGAGCACTGAAGCTTTCTTT. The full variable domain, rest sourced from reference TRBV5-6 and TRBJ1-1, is DAGVTQSPTHLIKTRGQQVTLRCSPKSGHDTVSWYQQALGQGPQFIFQYYEEEERQRGNFPDRFSGHQFPNYSSELNVNALLLGDSALYLCASSHPTDSTGSTEAFFGQGTRLTVV.

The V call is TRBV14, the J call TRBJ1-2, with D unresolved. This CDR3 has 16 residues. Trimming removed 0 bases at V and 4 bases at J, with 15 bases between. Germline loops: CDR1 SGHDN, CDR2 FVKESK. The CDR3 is CASSQDKRNGVYGYTF. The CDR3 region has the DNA TGTGCCAGCAGCCAAGATAAAAGAAACGGGGTCTATGGCTACACCTTC.

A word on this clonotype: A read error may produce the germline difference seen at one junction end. CDR3 region: CASSLVAGASAGELFF. The CDR3 coding sequence is TGCGCCAGCAGCTTGGTTGCAGGGGCCAGCGCCGGGGAACTGTTTTTT. V gene TRBV5-1 combines with J gene TRBJ2-2; D possibly corresponds to TRBD1 (6 bases). The CDR3 loop spans 16 amino acids. Germline V gene lookup returns CDR1 SGHRS and CDR2 YFSETQ. Full variable domain (remainder filled in from reference TRBV5-1 and TRBJ2-2): KAGVTQTPRYLIKTRGQQVTLSCSPISGHRSVSWYQQTPGQGLQFLFEYFSETQRNKGNFPGRFSGRQFSNSRSEMNVSTLELGDSALYLCASSLVAGASAGELFFGEGSRLTVL.

The chain's CDR3 is CASSFDRVAGTQYF. CDR3 DNA sequence: TGTGCCAGCAGCTTTGACAGGGTGGCGGGGACCCAGTACTTC. The J gene is TRBJ2-5, the V gene TRBV11-2; 7 bases match TRBD1. The length of the CDR3 is 14 residues. Per the germline V gene, CDR1 is SGHAT and CDR2 is FQNNGV. V lost 3 bases, J lost 7 bases, and 8 bases stayed unmatched.

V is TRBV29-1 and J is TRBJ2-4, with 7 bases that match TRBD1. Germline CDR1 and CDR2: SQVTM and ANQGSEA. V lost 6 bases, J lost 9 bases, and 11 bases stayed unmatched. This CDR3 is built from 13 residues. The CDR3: CSVVDRSRGIQYF. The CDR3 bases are TGCAGCGTAGTGGACAGGTCGAGGGGCATTCAGTACTTC.

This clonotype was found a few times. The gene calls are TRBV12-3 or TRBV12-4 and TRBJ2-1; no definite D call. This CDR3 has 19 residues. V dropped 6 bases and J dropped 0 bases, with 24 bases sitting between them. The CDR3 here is CASRPGVGLRVGSYNEQFF. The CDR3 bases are TGTGCCAGCAGACCTGGGGTGGGGTTAAGGGTCGGCTCCTACAATGAGCAGTTCTTC.

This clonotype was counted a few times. The CDR3 region is CASSTLPGDTGELFF. CDR3 in DNA: TGTGCCAGCAGCACCCTCCCTGGGGACACCGGGGAGCTGTTTTTT. The chain employs TRBV5-5 and TRBJ2-2, with D unresolved. The CDR3 is 15 residues long. The V gene lost 4 bases and the J gene lost 3 bases, with 13 bases spanning the gap. In germline, CDR1 is SGHKS, CDR2 YYEKEE (reference sequence).

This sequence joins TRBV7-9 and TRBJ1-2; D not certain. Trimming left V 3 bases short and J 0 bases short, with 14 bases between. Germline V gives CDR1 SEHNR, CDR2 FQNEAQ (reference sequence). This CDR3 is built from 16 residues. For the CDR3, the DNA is TGTGCCAGCAGCTTGGCGGAGGGCCCAGCTAACTATGGCTACACCTTC. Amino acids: CASSLAEGPANYGYTF. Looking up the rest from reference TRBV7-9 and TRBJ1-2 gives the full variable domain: DTGVSQNPRHKITKRGQNVTFRCDPISEHNRLYWYRQTLGQGPEFLTYFQNEAQLEKSRLLSDRFSAERPKGSFSTLEIQRTEQGDSAMYLCASSLAEGPANYGYTFGSGTRLTVV.

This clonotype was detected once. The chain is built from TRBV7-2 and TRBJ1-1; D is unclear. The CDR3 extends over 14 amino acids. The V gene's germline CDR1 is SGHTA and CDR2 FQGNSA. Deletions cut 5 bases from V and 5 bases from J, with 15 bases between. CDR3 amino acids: CASSPIAVATEAFF. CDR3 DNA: TGTGCCAGCAGCCCAATCGCAGTAGCGACTGAAGCTTTCTTT.

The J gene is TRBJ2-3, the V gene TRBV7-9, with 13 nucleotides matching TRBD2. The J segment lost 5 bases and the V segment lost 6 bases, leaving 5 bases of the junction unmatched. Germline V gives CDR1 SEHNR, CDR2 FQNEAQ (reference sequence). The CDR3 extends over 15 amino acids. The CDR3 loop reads CASRPLAGGLDTQYF. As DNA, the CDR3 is TGTGCCAGCAGACCACTAGCGGGGGGGCTAGATACGCAGTATTTT. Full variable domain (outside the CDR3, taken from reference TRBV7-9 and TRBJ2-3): DTGVSQNPRHKITKRGQNVTFRCDPISEHNRLYWYRQTLGQGPEFLTYFQNEAQLEKSRLLSDRFSAERPKGSFSTLEIQRTEQGDSAMYLCASRPLAGGLDTQYFGPGTRLTVL.

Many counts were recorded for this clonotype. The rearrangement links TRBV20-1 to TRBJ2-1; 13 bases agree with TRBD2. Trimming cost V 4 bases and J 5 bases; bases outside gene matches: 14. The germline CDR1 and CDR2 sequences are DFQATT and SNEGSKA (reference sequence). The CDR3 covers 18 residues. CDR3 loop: CSATLAGGPGQGDNEQFF. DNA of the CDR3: TGCAGTGCTACACTAGCGGGAGGGCCGGGACAAGGCGACAATGAGCAGTTCTTC.

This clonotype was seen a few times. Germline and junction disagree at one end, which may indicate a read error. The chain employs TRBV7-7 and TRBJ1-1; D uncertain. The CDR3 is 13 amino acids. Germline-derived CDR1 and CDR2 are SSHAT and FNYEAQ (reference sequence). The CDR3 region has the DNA TGTGCTAGCAGCTCAATCATGGGCGCTGAAGCTTTCTTT. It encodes CASSSIMGAEAFF.

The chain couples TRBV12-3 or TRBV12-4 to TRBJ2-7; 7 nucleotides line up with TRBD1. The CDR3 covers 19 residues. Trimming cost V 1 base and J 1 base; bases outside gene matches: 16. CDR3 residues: CASSLVGDPRTGQSYEQYF. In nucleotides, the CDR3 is TGTGCCAGCAGTTTAGTGGGGGACCCTAGGACAGGCCAATCCTACGAGCAGTACTTC.

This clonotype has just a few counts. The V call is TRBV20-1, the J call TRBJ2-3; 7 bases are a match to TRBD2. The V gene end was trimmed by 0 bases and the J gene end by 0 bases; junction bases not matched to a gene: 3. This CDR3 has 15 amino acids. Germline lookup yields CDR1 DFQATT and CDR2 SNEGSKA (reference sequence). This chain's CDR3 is CSARDSSGSTDTQYF. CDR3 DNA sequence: TGCAGTGCTAGAGACTCTAGCGGAAGCACAGATACGCAGTATTTT.

The CDR3 spells CASSLAWTEQETQYF. The CDR3 DNA sequence: TGTGCCAGCAGCTTAGCGTGGACAGAACAAGAGACCCAGTACTTC. V is TRBV7-2 and J is TRBJ2-5, with a weak D call TRBD1 (6 bases). CDR1 SGHTA and CDR2 FQGNSA come from the germline V gene. The CDR3 has 15 amino acids. Trimming cost V 0 bases and J 2 bases, with 10 bases left between them.